The sequence of this T cell receptor (beta chain) was determined in a study of cytomegalovirus exposure and HLA in healthy donors. Germline CDR1 MNHEY, CDR2 SVGAGI. Trimming cost V 7 bases and J 1 base; bases outside gene matches: 5. The CDR3 is 14 amino acids. The PCR employed 60 Vbeta primers together with 13 Jbeta primers. Clones were read by immunoSEQ multiplex PCR, and TCRdb kept only the in-frame ones, dropping some. Seen here are about 67,000 clones, more than 70% observed once, and the top ten hold about 8.8%. As for this clone: The target antigen is unknown.

Study-wide points: The study flagged about 150 TCR beta chains as cytomegalovirus-associated.

Material: PBMCs. This clonotype was sampled from a man between 35 and 55 years old in good health and CMV-seronegative. The rearrangement links TRBV6-5 to TRBJ2-3, with 7 bases that match TRBD2. CDR3: CASTGSGGTDTQYF. The CDR3 DNA reads as TGTGCCAGCACGGGGAGCGGGGGCACAGATACGCAGTATTTT.